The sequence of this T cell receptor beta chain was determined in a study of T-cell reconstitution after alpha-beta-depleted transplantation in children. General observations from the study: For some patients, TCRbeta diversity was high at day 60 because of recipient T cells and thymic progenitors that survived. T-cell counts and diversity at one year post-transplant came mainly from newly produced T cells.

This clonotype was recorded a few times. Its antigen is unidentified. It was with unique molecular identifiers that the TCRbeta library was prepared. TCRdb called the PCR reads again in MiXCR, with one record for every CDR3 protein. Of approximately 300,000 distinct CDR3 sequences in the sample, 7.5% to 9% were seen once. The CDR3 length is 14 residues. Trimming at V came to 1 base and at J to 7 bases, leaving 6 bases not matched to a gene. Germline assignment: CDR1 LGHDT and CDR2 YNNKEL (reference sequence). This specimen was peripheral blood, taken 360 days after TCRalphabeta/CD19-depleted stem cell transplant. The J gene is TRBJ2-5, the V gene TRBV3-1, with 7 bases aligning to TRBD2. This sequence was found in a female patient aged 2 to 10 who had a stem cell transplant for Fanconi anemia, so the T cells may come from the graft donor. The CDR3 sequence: CASSQGAAGPTQYF. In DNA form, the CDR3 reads TGTGCCAGCAGCCAAGGGGCAGCGGGGCCGACCCAGTACTTC.